Included here is one T cell receptor beta chain sequence, with context. The sample belongs to a study of T cell changes during pregnancy in multiple sclerosis. This CDR3 is 15 amino acids long. V shed 4 bases, J shed 3 bases, and the junction held 8 bases outside the gene matches. The V gene's germline CDR1 is SGDLS and CDR2 YYNGEE. TCRdb keeps only in-frame clones here, not all; method: immunoSEQ multiplex PCR. Of about 100,000 clones in the sample, 94% were seen once. This specimen was peripheral blood, taken before pregnancy. The genes are TRBV9 and TRBJ1-1, with TRBD1 identical over 8 bases. This receptor was identified in a female donor with multiple sclerosis, enrolled in a pregnancy study. The CDR3 DNA follows: TGTGCCAGCAGCCCGAGGACAGGGTTAGACACTGAAGCTTTCTTT. It encodes CASSPRTGLDTEAFF.